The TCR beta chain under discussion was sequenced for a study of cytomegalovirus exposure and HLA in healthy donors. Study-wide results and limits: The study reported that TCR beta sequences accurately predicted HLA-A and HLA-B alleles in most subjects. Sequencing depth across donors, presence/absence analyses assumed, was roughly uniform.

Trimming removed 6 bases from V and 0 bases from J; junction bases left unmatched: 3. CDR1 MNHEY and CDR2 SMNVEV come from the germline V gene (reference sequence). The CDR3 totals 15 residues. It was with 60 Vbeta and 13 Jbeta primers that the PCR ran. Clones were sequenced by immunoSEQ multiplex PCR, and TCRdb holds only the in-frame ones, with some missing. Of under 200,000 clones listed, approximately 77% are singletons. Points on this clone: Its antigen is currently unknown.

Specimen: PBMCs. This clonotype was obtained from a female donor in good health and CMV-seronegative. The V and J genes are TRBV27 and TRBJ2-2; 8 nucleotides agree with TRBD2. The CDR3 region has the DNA TGTGCCAGCAGCGGGGGGGGCCCGAACACCGGGGAGCTGTTTTTT. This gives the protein CASSGGGPNTGELFF.